This TCR beta chain was sequenced during a study of control samples from healthy donors and cancer patients. The CDR3 spans 14 residues. The V gene's germline CDR1 is SEHNR and CDR2 FQNEAQ (reference sequence). The V gene lost 5 bases and the J gene lost 9 bases, with 14 bases spanning the gap. This clone came up a few times. Clones were sequenced by immunoSEQ multiplex PCR, and TCRdb holds only the in-frame ones, with some missing. Altogether about 70,000 clones are present, 75% to 90% being singletons, with the ten largest covering approximately 30%. The clonotype was recovered from a man in his fifties or sixties in good health. This sequence joins TRBV7-9 and TRBJ1-6, with a weak D call TRBD1 (5 bases). Sequencing input: blood. CDR3 sequence (DNA): TGTGCCAGCAGCGGGGGTGGCCAGAGTTCACCCCTCCACTTT. This codes for CASSGGGQSSPLHF.